This TCR beta chain was identified during a study of metastatic and nonmetastatic thyroid tumors. Study at large: Samples came from malignant and benign thyroid patients, and repertoires were compared across blood and tumor or nodule tissue.

CDR1 and CDR2 from the germline V gene are SGHVS and FQNEAQ. V lost 3 bases and J lost 7, with 19 bases in between. There are 16 residues in the CDR3. Study-level points and caveats: Benign nodules were reported to have significantly lower TCR beta diversity than malignant thyroid tumors, in blood and tumor.

Until they underwent thyroid surgery, no patient had received any treatment. Authors' processing steps: Built for papillary thyroid cancer, a distant-metastasis classifier drew on CDR3 differences across clinicopathological groups. TCRdb reprocessed the PCR reads via MiXCR. Clone size and V and J calls follow TCRdb, not the original study. The sample has around 41,000 clones, roughly 13% seen once. This clone occurred many times. What it binds is unknown. This clonotype originated in a female donor with papillary thyroid cancer or a benign thyroid nodule (not recorded which). Some clones in this sample may be carry-over from other donors' samples. This chain uses TRBV7-8 with TRBJ1-5, with D unclear. The sample taken for sequencing was blood. The CDR3 DNA reads TGTGCCAGCAGCTTGGGCAGAGCCTCATGGAACCAGCCCCAGCATTTT. Residues: CASSLGRASWNQPQHF.